Here is one T cell receptor beta chain with its context. These data are taken from a study of monozygotic twins with inflammatory bowel disease. Following a re-call of the 5' RACE reads, TCRdb has one entry per CDR3 protein and lacks DNA. The data include about 210,000 distinct CDR3 sequences; the top ten clones carry around 1.5%. CDR3 length: 17 amino acids. The germline gives CDR1 DFQATT, CDR2 SNEGSKA (reference sequence). Sequenced sample: blood. This TCR was sampled from a human donor with ulcerative colitis or Crohn's disease, or a healthy co-twin of an affected twin (not recorded which). The genes are TRBV20-1 and TRBJ1-6; TCRdb returns TRBD1, unconfirmable since there is no DNA. The CDR3 reads CSGLPTAGVYYNSPLHF.